This TCR beta chain was recovered during a study of T-cell memory formation after mild COVID-19. The sample holds a few counts of this clonotype. Its antigen is unidentified. TCRdb ran MiXCR on the 5' RACE reads and lists one entry per CDR3 protein. The sample lists 35,000 to 45,000 distinct CDR3 sequences; more than 7% were seen once. General study findings and limits: In pre-infection memory, a portion of responding clones appeared, which suggested that cross-reactive memory joined.

CDR3 length: 18 residues. CDR1 and CDR2 from the germline V gene are MNHEY and SVGEGT. V gave up 10 bases and J gave up 4 bases; unmatched junction bases: 15. The receptor was isolated from a young man who had mild COVID-19 (a few samples of this study predate the infection). Cell type and time point are not known. The V and J genes are TRBV6-2 or TRBV6-3 and TRBJ2-1; 14 bases agree with TRBD2. Sequencing input: PBMCs or a T cell subset sorted from them (not recorded which). CDR3 DNA sequence: TGTGCCACTGTTACTCTCCGGACTAGCGGGGGGCCTTACAATGAGCAGTTCTTC. This translates into CATVTLRTSGGPYNEQFF.